A selection of T cell receptor beta chains follows, all from one sample in a study of blood T cell repertoires in COVID-19. TCRdb's table, derived via immunoSEQ multiplex PCR, lists solely in-frame clones and lacks some. The table includes roughly 500,000 clones, around nine tenths detected once. The sample taken for sequencing was PBMCs or T cells enriched from blood (not recorded which). The receptors were gathered from a woman in her thirties or forties who had recovered from COVID-19. Both conserved end residues are part of each CDR3. The order of the fields is V gene, D gene, J gene, clone size, CDR3 protein, CDR3 DNA. A D gene is named only where the DNA matches it firmly. The listing skips clone size in some rows; elsewhere it reads once, few, many or a size class.

V: TRBV7-2; D: TRBD2; J: TRBJ2-3; size: -; CDR3: CASTPLAGGPSWSTDTQYF; DNA: TGTGCCAGCACCCCACTAGCGGGAGGGCCCTCTTGGAGCACAGATACGCAGTATTTT
V: TRBV6-5; D: -; J: TRBJ1-2; size: -; CDR3: CASRAPRNYGYTF; DNA: TGTGCCAGCAGGGCCCCTAGGAACTATGGCTACACCTTC
V: TRBV12-5; D: -; J: TRBJ1-4; size: once; CDR3: CASGAGTSGANEKLFF; DNA: TGTGCTAGTGGTGCGGGGACGTCGGGTGCTAATGAAAAACTGTTTTTT
V: TRBV6-4; D: -; J: TRBJ2-3; size: many; CDR3: CASSDSFSTDTQYF; DNA: TGTGCCAGCAGTGACAGCTTCAGCACAGATACGCAGTATTTT
V: TRBV10-3; D: -; J: TRBJ1-1; size: -; CDR3: CAAQGQNTEAFF; DNA: TGTGCCGCCCAGGGCCAGAACACTGAAGCTTTCTTT
V: TRBV18; D: -; J: TRBJ1-4; size: -; CDR3: CASSPPTGGSEKLFF; DNA: TGTGCCAGCTCACCCCCGACAGGTGGTTCTGAAAAACTGTTTTTT
V: TRBV7-2; D: TRBD2; J: TRBJ2-7; size: -; CDR3: CASSFGTSRYEQYF; DNA: TGTGCCAGCAGCTTCGGGACTAGCCGTTACGAGCAGTACTTC
V: TRBV3-1/TRBV3-2; D: TRBD1; J: TRBJ1-2; size: once; CDR3: CATLGQHYGYTF; DNA: TGTGCCACCCTGGGACAGCACTATGGCTACACCTTC
V: TRBV6-5; D: -; J: TRBJ1-2; size: once; CDR3: CASSYGELGRYGYTF; DNA: TGTGCCAGCAGTTACGGTGAACTAGGACGATATGGCTACACCTTC
V: TRBV2; D: -; J: TRBJ1-5; size: -; CDR3: CASSRDRNQPQHF; DNA: TGTGCCAGCAGCCGCGACAGAAATCAGCCCCAGCATTTT
V: TRBV6-5; D: -; J: TRBJ1-2; size: -; CDR3: CASTPSRVNGYTF; DNA: TGTGCCAGCACCCCGTCCAGGGTAAATGGCTACACCTTC
V: TRBV13; D: -; J: TRBJ2-7; size: many; CDR3: CASSSHPGGSYEQYF; DNA: TGTGCCAGCAGTTCCCACCCCGGAGGCTCCTACGAGCAGTACTTC
V: TRBV5-5; D: TRBD2; J: TRBJ2-7; size: -; CDR3: CASNERLTSGSNEQYF; DNA: TGTGCCAGCAACGAACGTTTGACTAGCGGGAGCAACGAGCAGTACTTC
V: TRBV10-2; D: -; J: TRBJ1-2; size: -; CDR3: CASSGQGMVYTF; DNA: TGCGCCAGCAGTGGTCAGGGAATGGTCTACACCTTC
V: TRBV27; D: -; J: TRBJ2-7; size: few; CDR3: CASSYGSGYEQYF; DNA: TGTGCCAGCAGTTACGGGAGTGGGTACGAGCAGTACTTC
V: TRBV29-1; D: -; J: TRBJ2-7; size: few; CDR3: CSVETGPYEQYF; DNA: TGCAGCGTTGAAACAGGTCCTTACGAGCAGTACTTC
V: TRBV7-2; D: TRBD1; J: TRBJ1-2; size: -; CDR3: CASRLGQGLGYTF; DNA: TGTGCCAGCAGGCTGGGACAGGGTCTTGGCTACACCTTC
V: TRBV6-2/TRBV6-3; D: -; J: TRBJ2-7; size: -; CDR3: CASSFYRRYEQYF; DNA: TGTGCCAGCAGTTTTTACAGGAGATACGAGCAGTACTTC
V: TRBV15; D: TRBD1; J: TRBJ1-6; size: -; CDR3: CATSRDVPGQAKNSPLHF; DNA: TGTGCCACCAGCAGAGATGTACCCGGACAGGCAAAAAATTCACCCCTCCACTTT
V: TRBV7-6; D: TRBD2; J: TRBJ2-5; size: -; CDR3: CASSLAHPLAGQETQYF; DNA: TGTGCCAGCAGCTTAGCCCATCCACTAGCGGGGCAAGAGACCCAGTACTTC
V: TRBV19; D: -; J: TRBJ1-3; size: -; CDR3: CASSIPGSGNTIYF; DNA: TGTGCCAGTAGTATCCCGGGCTCTGGAAACACCATATATTTT
V: TRBV19; D: -; J: TRBJ1-1; size: few; CDR3: CASSETVNTEAFF; DNA: TGTGCCAGTAGTGAGACAGTCAACACTGAAGCTTTCTTT
V: TRBV12-5; D: TRBD2; J: TRBJ2-3; size: once; CDR3: CANGLAADTQYF; DNA: TGTGCAAACGGACTAGCTGCAGATACGCAGTATTTT
V: TRBV11-3; D: -; J: TRBJ2-3; size: -; CDR3: CASSLQGTDTQYF; DNA: TGTGCCAGCAGCTTACAGGGTACGGATACGCAGTATTTT
V: TRBV30; D: -; J: TRBJ2-3; size: -; CDR3: CAWSYSGTDTQYF; DNA: TGTGCCTGGAGTTACTCCGGGACAGATACGCAGTATTTT
V: TRBV5-6; D: TRBD1; J: TRBJ1-2; size: -; CDR3: CASSLEGGQVANYGYTF; DNA: TGTGCCAGCAGCTTGGAGGGGGGACAGGTAGCTAACTATGGCTACACCTTC
V: TRBV5-6; D: -; J: TRBJ1-5; size: -; CDR3: CASSLGGRGSQPQHF; DNA: TGTGCCAGCAGCTTGGGGGGGCGCGGCAGTCAGCCCCAGCATTTT
V: TRBV19; D: -; J: TRBJ2-1; size: -; CDR3: CASKSASTYNEQFF; DNA: TGTGCCAGTAAGTCGGCTAGCACCTACAATGAGCAGTTCTTC
V: TRBV7-2; D: TRBD1; J: TRBJ2-1; size: -; CDR3: CASSSGTGDYNEQFF; DNA: TGTGCCAGCAGCTCCGGGACAGGGGACTACAATGAGCAGTTCTTC
V: TRBV7-2; D: TRBD1; J: TRBJ1-1; size: -; CDR3: CASSTGTGGGTEAFF; DNA: TGTGCCAGCAGCACCGGGACAGGGGGAGGGACTGAAGCTTTCTTT
V: TRBV6-5; D: -; J: TRBJ1-5; size: -; CDR3: CASNTPNQPQHF; DNA: TGTGCCAGCAACACACCCAATCAGCCCCAGCATTTT
V: TRBV4-2; D: -; J: TRBJ2-7; size: -; CDR3: CASSQDRGSGEQYF; DNA: TGTGCCAGCAGCCAAGATCGAGGGTCGGGTGAGCAGTACTTC
V: TRBV5-6; D: -; J: TRBJ1-1; size: -; CDR3: CASSLGSQGEAFF; DNA: TGTGCCAGCAGCTTGGGGTCCCAGGGTGAAGCTTTCTTT
V: TRBV7-2; D: -; J: TRBJ2-5; size: -; CDR3: CASRLVRQDVLRGETQYF; DNA: TGTGCCAGCAGGCTCGTCCGGCAGGACGTGTTAAGGGGGGAGACCCAGTACTTC
V: TRBV6-2/TRBV6-3; D: TRBD1; J: TRBJ1-5; size: -; CDR3: CASSYYDRVTQPQHF; DNA: TGTGCCAGCAGTTACTACGACAGGGTAACTCAGCCCCAGCATTTT
V: TRBV9; D: -; J: TRBJ2-1; size: -; CDR3: CASSAYGSFRNEQFF; DNA: TGTGCCAGCAGCGCATACGGGAGTTTCAGAAATGAGCAGTTCTTC
V: TRBV5-4; D: -; J: TRBJ1-4; size: -; CDR3: CASSSGLTASGGEKLFF; DNA: TGTGCCAGCAGCTCTGGACTGACCGCATCTGGTGGTGAAAAACTGTTTTTT
V: TRBV30; D: TRBD1; J: TRBJ1-1; size: few; CDR3: CAWVNPDRVATEAFF; DNA: TGTGCCTGGGTTAATCCGGACAGGGTGGCCACTGAAGCTTTCTTT
V: TRBV19; D: -; J: TRBJ2-7; size: -; CDR3: CASSIYGESYEQYF; DNA: TGTGCCAGTAGTATTTATGGGGAGTCCTACGAGCAGTACTTC
V: TRBV19; D: TRBD1; J: TRBJ1-2; size: -; CDR3: CASSTLTGALPDYGYTF; DNA: TGTGCCAGTAGTACCCTGACAGGGGCCCTCCCTGACTATGGCTACACCTTC
V: TRBV9; D: TRBD2; J: TRBJ2-1; size: -; CDR3: CASSVAAGLAGEEQFF; DNA: TGTGCCAGCAGCGTAGCTGCGGGACTAGCGGGAGAGGAGCAGTTCTTC
V: TRBV15; D: -; J: TRBJ1-5; size: -; CDR3: CATSRVPGGNQPQHF; DNA: TGTGCCACCAGCAGAGTGCCGGGAGGCAATCAGCCCCAGCATTTT
V: TRBV7-9; D: -; J: TRBJ1-2; size: -; CDR3: CASSSTRSRGYTF; DNA: TGTGCCAGCAGCTCGACCCGATCCAGGGGCTACACCTTC
V: TRBV18; D: -; J: TRBJ2-7; size: -; CDR3: CATSAGAGYEQYF; DNA: TGTGCCACCTCAGCAGGGGCAGGCTACGAGCAGTACTTC
V: TRBV6-2/TRBV6-3; D: -; J: TRBJ1-6; size: -; CDR3: CASSCGGVMPLHF; DNA: TGTGCCAGCAGTTGCGGAGGGGTGATGCCCCTCCACTTT
V: TRBV24-1; D: -; J: TRBJ2-7; size: -; CDR3: CATSDASRPNYEQYF; DNA: TGTGCCACCAGTGATGCATCTAGACCGAACTACGAGCAGTACTTC
V: TRBV15; D: -; J: TRBJ2-4; size: -; CDR3: CATSIQESKNIQYF; DNA: TGTGCCACCAGCATCCAGGAAAGCAAAAACATTCAGTACTTC
V: TRBV9; D: TRBD1; J: TRBJ2-5; size: -; CDR3: CASSSQGAGETQYF; DNA: TGTGCCAGCAGCTCTCAGGGGGCGGGGGAGACCCAGTACTTC
V: TRBV5-5; D: TRBD1; J: TRBJ1-1; size: -; CDR3: CASSSVGQGNTEAFF; DNA: TGTGCCAGCAGCTCAGTCGGACAGGGGAACACTGAAGCTTTCTTT
V: TRBV2; D: TRBD1; J: TRBJ1-3; size: -; CDR3: CASSPPGQNYF; DNA: TGTGCCAGCAGTCCTCCGGGACAGAACTATTTT